This T cell receptor beta chain was sequenced for a study of radiotherapy plus CTLA-4 blockade in lung cancer. Study results and caveats: Among reported predictors of response, early blood T cell clone dynamics with interferon-beta performed best. TCR clones of tumor origin grew in blood after radiotherapy plus ipilimumab.

Method: immunoSEQ multiplex PCR; TCRdb's copy keeps in-frame clones and lacks some. The sample includes over 80,000 clones, roughly four fifths of them seen just once. In regard to this clone: The antigen is not known.

The clonotype originates from a human donor with non-small cell lung cancer who had stable disease on radiotherapy plus ipilimumab. Sequenced here: peripheral blood, sampled from a patient treated with radiotherapy plus ipilimumab.

CDR3 protein: CASSSGGGNTEAFF. The CDR3 region has the DNA TGTGCCAGTAGTTCAGGGGGCGGGAACACTGAAGCTTTCTTT. The chain uses TRBV19 and TRBJ1-1, with TRBD1 matching over 8 bases. J lost 1 base, V lost 5 bases, and 3 bases had no gene match. Germline CDR1 is LNHDA and CDR2 is SQIVND (reference sequence). CDR3 length: 14 amino acids.